This TCR beta chain was found in a study of vaccination effects on CD4 cells after COVID-19. This clone was counted once. Its target is unknown. Profiled with immunoSEQ multiplex PCR; TCRdb holds only in-frame clones, not every one. The table has over 10,000 clones, around 78% seen once. Peptide-pool stimulation followed by sequencing identified expanded antigen-specific CD4+ clonotypes in the ViraFEST assay. Researchers isolated CD4+ T cells once approximately eleven days of culture had elapsed. SARS-CoV-2 infected the person between March and December 2020, as confirmed by PCR. Two-dose BNT162b2 or mRNA-1273 vaccination was given to participants. Germline V gene lookup returns CDR1 GTSNPN and CDR2 SVGIG (reference sequence). The CDR3 has 11 amino acids. V lost 0 bases, J lost 10 bases, and 7 bases lay in between.

This chain uses TRBV30 with TRBJ2-1; D unresolved. The material sequenced was CD4+ T cells from PBMCs cultured with HCoV-NL63 spike peptides, taken after COVID-19 vaccination. The sequence was collected from a human donor who had a prior SARS-CoV-2 infection. DNA of the CDR3: TGTGCCTGGAGTGTTCCTTTAGAGCAGTTCTTC. Protein sequence: CAWSVPLEQFF.